One sample yielded the 31 T cell receptor beta chains listed below, sequenced in a study of cytomegalovirus exposure and HLA in healthy donors. It was with 60 Vbeta and 13 Jbeta primers that the PCR ran. Some clones are missing from TCRdb's copy, which holds only in-frame ones; the method was immunoSEQ multiplex PCR. The data show over 120,000 clones, about 80% seen once. Input material: PBMCs. Source of these receptors: a young woman in good health and CMV-seropositive.

In this sample, this clone turned up a few times. The gene calls are TRBV19 and TRBJ1-4; 7 bases match TRBD1. Germline V gene lookup returns CDR1 LNHDA and CDR2 SQIVND (reference sequence). This CDR3 has 14 residues. J was trimmed by 8 bases and V by 6 bases; bases with no gene match: 9. The CDR3 DNA is TGTGCCAGTAGCTTGACAGGGACGGGAGAAAAACTGTTTTTT. This encodes CASSLTGTGEKLFF.

The rearrangement uses TRBV2 and TRBJ2-7; 7 nucleotides match TRBD1. CDR3 length equals 16 residues. Trimming removed 7 bases from V and 0 bases from J; junction bases left unmatched: 12. From germline, CDR1 is SNHLY and CDR2 FYNNEI. CDR3 protein: CASNEPGQSNSYEQYF. The CDR3, as DNA: TGTGCCAGCAACGAACCGGGACAGAGTAACTCCTACGAGCAGTACTTC.

In the case of this clone: A much larger clone differs from this one at a single base, so this may be a read error. The gene calls are TRBV28 and TRBJ2-1, with TRBD2 matching 12 bases. Germline CDR1 is MDHEN and CDR2 is SYDVKM. J gave up 3 bases and V 5 bases, and 2 bases lay outside the gene matches. The CDR3 is made up of 15 amino acids. CDR3 DNA sequence: TGTGCCAGCAGTCAACTAGCGGGGGGCTACAATGAGCAGTTCTTC. It encodes CASSQLAGGYNEQFF.

On this clone: Other DNA sequences from this sample encode an identical CDR3 as well. V is TRBV18 and J is TRBJ2-7; D not resolved. Deletions cut 0 bases from V and 0 bases from J, with 9 bases between. There are 15 residues in the CDR3. CDR1 is KGHSH and CDR2 is LQKENI in the germline V gene. CDR3 sequence (DNA): TGTGCCAGCTCACCACCGGCAGGTAGCTCCTACGAGCAGTACTTC. It codes for CASSPPAGSSYEQYF.

This chain joins TRBV7-9 and TRBJ1-6, with 11 nucleotides matching TRBD1. The ends lost 2 bases at V and 10 bases at J; junction bases unmatched: 4. CDR3 length equals 15 residues. Germline values: CDR1 SEHNR, CDR2 FQNEAQ (reference sequence). CDR3 bases: TGTGCCAGCAGCTTACGGACAGGGGGCGCGTCACCCCTCCACTTT. Translating it yields CASSLRTGGASPLHF.

The chain couples TRBV11-2 to TRBJ1-6; a possible D gene is TRBD1 (6 bases). Germline CDR1 SGHAT, CDR2 FQNNGV. Trimming removed 6 bases from V and 7 bases from J, with 16 bases in between. CDR3 size: 15 residues. Here the CDR3 reads CASRPTGIPNSPLHF. CDR3 nucleotides: TGTGCCAGCAGACCAACAGGGATTCCAAATTCACCCCTCCACTTT.

The chain is built from TRBV6-1 and TRBJ2-6; 7 nucleotides match TRBD1. The CDR3 is made up of 17 amino acids. Trimming took 3 bases from V and 0 from J; bases not matched to a gene: 5. The germline V gene has CDR1 MNHNS and CDR2 SASEGT. Here the CDR3 DNA reads TGTGCCAGCAGTGAGTCGACAGGGTTCTCTGGGGCCAACGTCCTGACTTTC. Residues: CASSESTGFSGANVLTF.

Note on this clone: Other DNA variants within this sample encode the same CDR3. V usage is TRBV5-1 and J usage is TRBJ2-5; 10 bases are shared with TRBD2. The CDR3 sequence is 16 residues long. The germline gives CDR1 SGHRS, CDR2 YFSETQ. V trimming: 4 bases; J trimming: 2 bases; junction bases outside the gene matches: 8. Here the CDR3 reads CASSPGLAEPQETQYF. Here the CDR3 DNA reads TGCGCCAGCAGCCCTGGACTAGCGGAGCCACAAGAGACCCAGTACTTC.

The rearrangement links TRBV5-5 to TRBJ1-5, with D possibly being TRBD1 (5 bases). The CDR3 is 19 amino acids. The V end lost 4 bases, the J end lost 0 bases, and 23 bases lay between the germline ends. CDR1 is SGHKS and CDR2 is YYEKEE in the germline V gene (reference sequence). CDR3 in amino acids: CASSQAWGGALYSNQPQHF. The CDR3 region has the DNA TGTGCCAGCAGCCAAGCTTGGGGCGGGGCCCTTTATAGCAATCAGCCCCAGCATTTT.

This chain links TRBV18 with TRBJ1-2; maybe TRBD1 (6 bases). Trimming pared 3 bases from V and 7 bases from J, leaving 15 bases between. CDR1 is KGHSH and CDR2 is LQKENI in the germline V gene. This CDR3 is built from 14 residues. The DNA for the CDR3 is TGTGCCAGCTCACCCAGCAAACAGGGATCTGGCTACACCTTC. It is translated as CASSPSKQGSGYTF.

The chain has TRBV5-1 and TRBJ1-2; no clear D gene. V lost 0 bases and J lost 4, with 13 bases in between. Germline values: CDR1 SGHRS, CDR2 YFSETQ. The CDR3 totals 15 residues. DNA for the CDR3: TGCGCCAGCAGCTTGGGGCTGCAAATCCTCTATGGCTACACCTTC. It yields the protein CASSLGLQILYGYTF. The variable domain in full, completed from reference TRBV5-1 and TRBJ1-2, reads KAGVTQTPRYLIKTRGQQVTLSCSPISGHRSVSWYQQTPGQGLQFLFEYFSETQRNKGNFPGRFSGRQFSNSRSEMNVSTLELGDSALYLCASSLGLQILYGYTFGSGTRLTVV.

The rearrangement links TRBV29-1 to TRBJ2-1; TRBD2 matches 12 bases. The CDR3 has 12 residues. CDR1 SQVTM and CDR2 ANQGSEA come from the germline V gene. J lost 15 bases, V lost 4 bases, and 7 bases had no gene match. In nucleotides, the CDR3 is TGCAGCGTTGGGCCTAGCGGGGGGGAGGGGTTCTTC. It yields the protein CSVGPSGGEGFF.

This clone was counted between two and nine times. The chain couples TRBV28 to TRBJ1-5; 7 nucleotides agree with TRBD1. Trimming removed 3 bases from V and 1 base from J; junction bases left unmatched: 0. The CDR3 covers 14 residues. CDR1 MDHEN and CDR2 SYDVKM come from the germline V gene. CDR3 sequence: CASSFRGSNQPQHF. The CDR3 DNA follows: TGTGCCAGCAGTTTCAGGGGGAGCAATCAGCCCCAGCATTTT.

A word on this clone: Other DNA sequences in the sample encode the same CDR3. The chain links TRBV30 to TRBJ1-1; D gene unclear. The CDR3 has 13 amino acids. The V end lost 4 bases, the J end lost 3 bases, and 12 bases lay between the germline ends. CDR1 and CDR2 (germline): GTSNPN, SVGIG (reference sequence). For the CDR3, the DNA is TGTGCCTGGACCCCCCTGAGGGACACTGAAGCTTTCTTT. Its translation is CAWTPLRDTEAFF.

The chain employs TRBV14 and TRBJ2-3; D uncertain. The CDR3 is 14 residues long. CDR1 and CDR2 from the germline V gene are SGHDN and FVKESK. The V gene lost 2 bases and the J gene lost 2 bases, with 8 bases spanning the gap. CDR3 loop: CASSQLVLTDTQYF. CDR3 nucleotide sequence: TGTGCCAGCAGCCAATTAGTACTCACAGATACGCAGTATTTT.

This clone was seen only once. This chain links TRBV7-2 with TRBJ2-1, with 8 bases lining up with TRBD2. This CDR3 is 17 amino acids long. The germline V gene encodes CDR1 SGHTA and CDR2 FQGNSA. V gave up 4 bases and J gave up 1 base; unmatched junction bases: 9. The CDR3 sequence: CASSSRVSGGSYNEQFF. The DNA for the CDR3 is TGTGCCAGCAGCTCCCGTGTGAGCGGGGGTTCCTACAATGAGCAGTTCTTC.

This chain connects TRBV5-1 to TRBJ1-1, with D possibly matching TRBD1 (6 bases). This CDR3 spans 15 amino acids. Trimming shortened V by 4 bases and J by 0 bases, and 13 bases separated the two germline ends. Germline values: CDR1 SGHRS, CDR2 YFSETQ. DNA of the CDR3: TGCGCCAGCAGCCGGGAGGGGGTGATGAACACTGAAGCTTTCTTT. Translation: CASSREGVMNTEAFF.

The V gene is TRBV10-2, the J gene TRBJ2-7; perhaps TRBD1 as D (5 bases). The CDR3 sequence is 14 residues long. V lost 7 bases and J 6 bases, leaving 19 bases between the germline ends. The germline V gene has CDR1 WSHSY and CDR2 SAAADI. DNA of the CDR3: TGCGCCAGCATCCAGGGCCCCGCTATCGGCGAGCAGTACTTC. Its translation: CASIQGPAIGEQYF.

V gene TRBV6-6 combines with J gene TRBJ2-7, with D unclear. This CDR3 has 15 residues. Trimming shortened V by 0 bases and J by 3 bases, and 12 bases separated the two germline ends. Germline V gene sequence: CDR1 MNHNY, CDR2 SVGAGI (reference sequence). In nucleotides, the CDR3 is TGTGCCAGCAGTTACTCGGGCGTCAGTAACTACGAGCAGTACTTC. This encodes CASSYSGVSNYEQYF.

The V gene is TRBV2, the J gene TRBJ2-1; weak D call: TRBD2 (6 bases). Germline loops: CDR1 SNHLY, CDR2 FYNNEI. The CDR3 is 15 amino acids. Between the trimmed V and J ends, which lost 6 bases and 0 bases, there was a span of 12 bases. CDR3 amino acids: CASRTGVSSYNEQFF. The CDR3, as DNA: TGTGCCAGCAGGACGGGGGTTAGCTCCTACAATGAGCAGTTCTTC.

This chain links TRBV28 with TRBJ2-7; D may be TRBD2 (5 bases). CDR1 is MDHEN, CDR2 SYDVKM, per germline. Trimming pared 11 bases from V and 1 base from J, leaving 15 bases between. The CDR3 extends over 13 amino acids. CDR3 amino acids: CAFQRTGSYEQYF. The CDR3 DNA reads as TGTGCCTTCCAGAGAACGGGATCCTACGAGCAGTACTTC.

The chain joins TRBV14 to TRBJ1-2; D not certain. The V and J ends lost 3 bases and 1 base respectively, with 9 bases between them. CDR1 and CDR2 from the germline V gene are SGHDN and FVKESK. There are 14 residues in the CDR3. CDR3: CASSQFHFNYGYTF. The CDR3 DNA sequence: TGTGCCAGCAGCCAGTTTCACTTTAACTATGGCTACACCTTC.

The rearrangement uses TRBV5-1 and TRBJ2-7, with 8 bases that match TRBD1. Germline assignment: CDR1 SGHRS and CDR2 YFSETQ. Trimming at V came to 4 bases and at J to 4 bases, leaving 10 bases not matched to a gene. The CDR3 is 15 amino acids. The DNA for the CDR3 is TGCGCCAGCAGCCTCATGCAGGGGGCGGCGTACGAGCAGTACTTC. It yields the protein CASSLMQGAAYEQYF.

The rearrangement uses TRBV25-1 and TRBJ1-4; D unclear. The CDR3 runs 15 residues. Germline V gene lookup returns CDR1 MGHDK and CDR2 SYGVNS. Between the trimmed V and J ends, which lost 4 bases and 8 bases, there was a span of 17 bases. Here the CDR3 reads CASSGFTALREKLFF. CDR3 DNA: TGTGCCAGCAGTGGGTTCACAGCCCTAAGGGAAAAACTGTTTTTT.

This clone was found once. The rearrangement uses TRBV5-1 and TRBJ1-2; D is possibly TRBD1 (5 bases). Germline CDR1 is SGHRS and CDR2 is YFSETQ. This CDR3 region has 14 residues. The V end lost 0 bases, the J end lost 2 bases, and 8 bases lay between the germline ends. This chain's CDR3 is CASSLATGNYGYTF. Written as DNA, the CDR3 is TGCGCCAGCAGCTTGGCCACAGGAAACTATGGCTACACCTTC.

The CDR3 spells CASSLTTVADTQYF. In nucleotides, the CDR3 is TGTGCCAGCAGCTTAACGACAGTGGCAGATACGCAGTATTTT. This chain links TRBV11-2 with TRBJ2-3; D might be TRBD1 (5 bases). The CDR3 length is 14 residues. Trimming left V 2 bases short and J 4 bases short, with 10 bases between. Germline V CDR1 and CDR2: SGHAT, FQNNGV.

This clone occurred once. The chain employs TRBV5-1 and TRBJ1-2, with a tentative D call TRBD1 (6 bases). The CDR3 is made up of 15 amino acids. The ends were cut back, 0 bases at V and 0 bases at J, with 9 bases in the middle. The V gene's germline CDR1 is SGHRS and CDR2 YFSETQ. CDR3 amino acids: CASSLGGPANYGYTF. CDR3 DNA sequence: TGCGCCAGCAGCTTGGGGGGGCCCGCTAACTATGGCTACACCTTC.

The J gene is TRBJ2-7, the V gene TRBV6-5, with D possibly being TRBD2 (6 bases). The V and J ends lost 8 bases and 4 bases respectively, with 12 bases between them. The CDR3 is 12 residues long. CDR1 and CDR2 from the germline V gene are MNHEY and SVGAGI. CDR3 amino acids: CASGGLNYEQYF. DNA for the CDR3: TGTGCCAGCGGGGGGTTAAATTACGAGCAGTACTTC.

V gene TRBV28 combines with J gene TRBJ1-2; D perhaps matches TRBD1 (6 bases). Germline V lookup: CDR1 MDHEN, CDR2 SYDVKM. This CDR3 region has 12 residues. Trimming removed 10 bases from V and 3 bases from J, with 12 bases in between. The CDR3 loop reads CANYRVDYGYTF. CDR3 coding DNA: TGTGCCAACTACAGGGTCGACTATGGCTACACCTTC.

The V call is TRBV4-3, the J call TRBJ2-7, with TRBD1 matching over 8 bases. Germline V gene sequence: CDR1 LGHNA, CDR2 YSLEER. Losses at the gene ends were 2 bases for V and 3 bases for J; bases not matched to a gene: 6. This CDR3 has 15 amino acids. The DNA of the CDR3 is TGCGCCAGCAGCCAACATTGGACAGGGAACTACGAGCAGTACTTC. It encodes CASSQHWTGNYEQYF.

This chain joins TRBV5-1 and TRBJ1-3, with D possibly TRBD1 on 6 matching bases. Trimming took 4 bases from V and 3 from J, leaving 11 bases between them. The CDR3 is 14 residues long. The germline V gene has CDR1 SGHRS and CDR2 YFSETQ. The CDR3 DNA reads TGCGCCAGCAGCCTGGGGGCGAGTGGAAACACCATATATTTT. This translates into CASSLGASGNTIYF.